This T cell receptor beta chain stems from a study of OX40 agonist ivuxolimab in advanced cancers. Clones were sequenced by immunoSEQ multiplex PCR, and TCRdb holds only the in-frame ones, with some missing. The data contain more than 75,000 clones, 80% to 90% of them seen just once; the ten biggest clones take up over 4.5%. This CDR3 comprises 15 residues. The V end was cut by 0 bases, the J end by 6 bases, with 14 bases between. CDR1 SGDLS and CDR2 YYNGEE come from the germline V gene. The table lists this clone with a count of one. The rearrangement joins TRBV9 to TRBJ2-3; D unclear. The specimen comprised CD4+ or CD8+ T cells sorted from blood, sampled in a trial of the OX40 agonist ivuxolimab. The clonotype comes from an adult with an advanced solid tumor such as melanoma, head and neck, liver or kidney cancer. The CDR3 spells CASSVAVGAQDTQYF. Written as DNA, the CDR3 is TGTGCCAGCAGCGTAGCTGTGGGTGCTCAGGATACGCAGTATTTT.